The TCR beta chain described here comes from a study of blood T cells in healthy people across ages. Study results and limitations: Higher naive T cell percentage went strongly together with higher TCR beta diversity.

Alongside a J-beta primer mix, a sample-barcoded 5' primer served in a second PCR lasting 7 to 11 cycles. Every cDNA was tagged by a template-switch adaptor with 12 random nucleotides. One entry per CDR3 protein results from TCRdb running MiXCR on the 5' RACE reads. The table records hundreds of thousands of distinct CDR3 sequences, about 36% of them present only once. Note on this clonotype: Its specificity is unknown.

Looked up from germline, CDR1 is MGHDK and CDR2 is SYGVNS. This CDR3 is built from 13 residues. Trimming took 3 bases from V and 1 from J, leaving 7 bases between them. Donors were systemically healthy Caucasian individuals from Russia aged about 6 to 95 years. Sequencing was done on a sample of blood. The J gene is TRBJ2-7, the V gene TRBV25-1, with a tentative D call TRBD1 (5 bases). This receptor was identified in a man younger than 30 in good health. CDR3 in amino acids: CASSDSGSYEQYF. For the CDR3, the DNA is TGTGCCAGCAGTGACTCAGGGTCCTACGAGCAGTACTTC.